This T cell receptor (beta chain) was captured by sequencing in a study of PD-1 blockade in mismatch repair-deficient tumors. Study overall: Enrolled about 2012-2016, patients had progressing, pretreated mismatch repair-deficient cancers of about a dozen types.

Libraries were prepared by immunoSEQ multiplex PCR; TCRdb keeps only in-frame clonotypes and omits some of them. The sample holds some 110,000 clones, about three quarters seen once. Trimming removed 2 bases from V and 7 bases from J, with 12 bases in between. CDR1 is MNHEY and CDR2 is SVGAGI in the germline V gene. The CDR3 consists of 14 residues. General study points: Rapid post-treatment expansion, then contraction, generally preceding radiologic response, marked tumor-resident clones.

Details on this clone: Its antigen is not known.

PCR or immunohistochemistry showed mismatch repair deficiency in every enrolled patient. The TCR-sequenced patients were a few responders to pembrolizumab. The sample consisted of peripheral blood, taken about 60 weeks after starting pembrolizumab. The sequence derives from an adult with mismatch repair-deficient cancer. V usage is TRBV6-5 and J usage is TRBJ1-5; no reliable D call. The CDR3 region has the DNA TGTGCCAGCAGTTACGCCCCGGGCGCGCAGCCCCAGCATTTT. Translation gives CASSYAPGAQPQHF.